The source of this TCR beta chain is a study of identical twins. TCRdb re-called the 5' RACE reads with MiXCR, one entry per CDR3 protein. The sample has around 160,000 distinct CDR3 sequences, under 4.5% seen once. CDR1 SGHRS and CDR2 YFSETQ come from the germline V gene. The CDR3 loop spans 13 amino acids. With 0 bases removed from V and 7 bases from J, the gap between germline ends came to 5 bases. This clonotype was found many times. The TCR was taken from a man between 18 and 29 years old in good health. Sequencing was done on a sample of memory T cells sorted from blood. The chain uses TRBV5-1 and TRBJ1-6, with D possibly TRBD1 on 5 matching bases. The CDR3 sequence is CASSLGQNSPLHF. In nucleotides, the CDR3 is TGCGCCAGCAGCTTGGGACAGAATTCACCCCTCCACTTT.